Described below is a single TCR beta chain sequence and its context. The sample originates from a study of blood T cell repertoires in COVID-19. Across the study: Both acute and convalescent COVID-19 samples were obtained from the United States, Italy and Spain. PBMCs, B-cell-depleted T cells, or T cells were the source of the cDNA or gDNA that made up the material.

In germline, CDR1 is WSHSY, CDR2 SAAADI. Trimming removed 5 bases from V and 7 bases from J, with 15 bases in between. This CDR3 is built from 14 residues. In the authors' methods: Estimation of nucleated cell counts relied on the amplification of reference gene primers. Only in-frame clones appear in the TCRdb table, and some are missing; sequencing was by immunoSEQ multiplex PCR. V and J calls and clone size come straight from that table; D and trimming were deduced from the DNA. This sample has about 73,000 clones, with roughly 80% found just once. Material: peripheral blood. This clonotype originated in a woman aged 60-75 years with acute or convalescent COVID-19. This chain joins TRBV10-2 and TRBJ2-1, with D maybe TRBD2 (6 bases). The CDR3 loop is CASSLSGRENEQFF. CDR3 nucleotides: TGCGCCAGCAGTCTCAGCGGGCGGGAAAATGAGCAGTTCTTC.